This passage covers 27 T cell receptor beta chains from one sample sequenced in a study of fetal regulatory T cell absence and autoimmunity. Produced via immunoSEQ multiplex PCR; TCRdb's table is partial and in-frame only. The data show about 95,000 clones, around 72% seen once. Sequenced material: pancreas tissue. The receptors derive from a male donor with IPEX syndrome.

The chain is built from TRBV27 and TRBJ2-5; D is undetermined. The germline V and J ends were trimmed by 3 bases and 2 bases, with 7 bases remaining between them. The germline V gene has CDR1 MNHEY and CDR2 SMNVEV (reference sequence). This CDR3 has 13 residues. The CDR3 region has the DNA TGTGCCAGCAGTTTTAGAGCTCAAGAGACCCAGTACTTC. This translates into CASSFRAQETQYF.

The chain recombines TRBV9 with TRBJ2-3; no reliable D call. CDR1 and CDR2 from the germline V gene are SGDLS and YYNGEE. The length of the CDR3 is 13 residues. Trimming pared 0 bases from V and 1 base from J, leaving 3 bases between. In DNA form, the CDR3 reads TGTGCCAGCAGCGTAGACCGCACAGATACGCAGTATTTT. Amino acid sequence: CASSVDRTDTQYF.

V and J are TRBV13 and TRBJ2-1, with 7 bases lining up with TRBD2. The CDR3 loop spans 14 amino acids. The ends lost 7 bases at V and 2 bases at J; junction bases unmatched: 5. CDR1 and CDR2 from the germline V gene are PRHDT and FYEKMQ (reference sequence). CDR3: CASTWTRTYNEQFF. CDR3 DNA: TGTGCCAGCACCTGGACTAGAACCTACAATGAGCAGTTCTTC.

The rearrangement joins TRBV6-5 to TRBJ2-3; 9 positions agree with TRBD2. Germline V gene sequence: CDR1 MNHEY, CDR2 SVGAGI. The CDR3 loop spans 14 amino acids. Unmatched junction bases numbered 2, after V lost 7 bases and J lost 0 bases. This chain's CDR3 is CASKSGRSTDTQYF. Written as DNA, the CDR3 is TGTGCCAGCAAAAGCGGGAGGAGCACAGATACGCAGTATTTT.

The chain joins TRBV9 to TRBJ2-5; 9 nucleotides align to TRBD2. Germline values: CDR1 SGDLS, CDR2 YYNGEE. The CDR3 is 15 residues long. Losses at the gene ends were 6 bases for V and 1 base for J; bases not matched to a gene: 7. CDR3 nucleotides: TGTGCCAGCACCGAAGCGGGGGGCCCCCAAGAGACCCAGTACTTC. Amino acid sequence: CASTEAGGPQETQYF.

This chain uses TRBV6-5 with TRBJ2-1; D uncertain. The CDR3 has 15 amino acids. The germline gives CDR1 MNHEY, CDR2 SVGAGI. V was cut by 0 bases and J by 0 bases, with 6 bases left in between. As DNA, the CDR3 is TGTGCCAGCAGTTACTCGTCAAGCTCCTACAATGAGCAGTTCTTC. Protein sequence: CASSYSSSSYNEQFF.

The chain joins TRBV7-2 to TRBJ2-2; no clear D. Germline lookup yields CDR1 SGHTA and CDR2 FQGNSA. V was trimmed by 1 base and J by 5 bases, leaving 5 bases between them. CDR3 size: 13 residues. The CDR3 is CASSLVRTGELFF. The CDR3 nucleotides are TGTGCCAGCAGCTTAGTACGAACCGGGGAGCTGTTTTTT. Complete variable domain (other parts from reference TRBV7-2 and TRBJ2-2): GAGVSQSPSNKVTEKGKDVELRCDPISGHTALYWYRQSLGQGLEFLIYFQGNSAPDKSGLPSDRFSAERTGGSVSTLTIQRTQQEDSAVYLCASSLVRTGELFFGEGSRLTVL.

This chain connects TRBV10-3 to TRBJ2-2; 11 bases are shared with TRBD2. The CDR3 totals 16 residues. J was trimmed by 2 bases and V by 6 bases; bases with no gene match: 5. In germline, CDR1 is ENHRY, CDR2 SYGVKD. CDR3 bases: TGTGCCATCAGAGTAGCGGGAGGGCCCAACACCGGGGAGCTGTTTTTT. Its protein product is CAIRVAGGPNTGELFF.

The chain uses TRBV30 and TRBJ1-2; tentative D call: TRBD1 (6 bases). V lost 5 bases and J lost 1, with 14 bases in between. The CDR3 consists of 14 residues. In germline, CDR1 is GTSNPN, CDR2 SVGIG (reference sequence). CDR3 in DNA: TGTGCCTGGTGTGAGGAGGGGGTTAACTATGGCTACACCTTC. Translation gives CAWCEEGVNYGYTF.

The rearrangement joins TRBV2 to TRBJ2-4; D is uncertain. Trimming pared 8 bases from V and 0 bases from J, leaving 8 bases between. The CDR3 is 13 amino acids. Germline CDR1 SNHLY, CDR2 FYNNEI. The CDR3 coding sequence is TGTGCCAGCCTCCTCCTAGCCAAAAACATTCAGTACTTC. It specifies CASLLLAKNIQYF.

This clone was recorded a few times. V gene TRBV9 combines with J gene TRBJ1-5, with D maybe TRBD1 (5 bases). The germline gives CDR1 SGDLS, CDR2 YYNGEE. Trimming stripped 4 bases from V and 1 base from J, with 12 bases between. The CDR3 has 15 amino acids. DNA of the CDR3: TGTGCCAGCAGCCCCCGGAACAGGAGCAATCAGCCCCAGCATTTT. As protein: CASSPRNRSNQPQHF.

The V call is TRBV30, the J call TRBJ1-6; weak D call: TRBD1 (5 bases). Germline assignment: CDR1 GTSNPN and CDR2 SVGIG (reference sequence). CDR3 size: 15 residues. Trimming took off 2 bases at V and 0 bases at J, with 8 bases between the two ends. The CDR3 here is CAWSPDSSYNSPLHF. As DNA, the CDR3 is TGTGCCTGGAGTCCCGACAGCTCCTATAATTCACCCCTCCACTTT.

The chain couples TRBV2 to TRBJ2-3; D may correspond to TRBD1 or TRBD2 (5 bases each). Per the germline V gene, CDR1 is SNHLY and CDR2 is FYNNEI. This CDR3 is built from 14 residues. V gave up 3 bases and J gave up 7 bases, with 14 bases separating them. The CDR3 nucleotides read TGTGCCAGCAGTGACGGGGCTAGGAGCTATACGCAGTATTTT. It encodes CASSDGARSYTQYF.

The chain carries TRBV4-1 and TRBJ1-1; 9 nucleotides line up with TRBD1. Germline CDR1 MGHRA, CDR2 YSYEKL. V lost 1 base, J lost 1 base, and 10 bases stayed unmatched. The CDR3 is 18 amino acids. The chain's CDR3 is CASSQVIGQGRGNTEAFF. In DNA form, the CDR3 reads TGCGCCAGCAGCCAAGTTATCGGACAGGGGCGGGGGAACACTGAAGCTTTCTTT.

The chain employs TRBV5-4 and TRBJ1-1, with 10 bases aligning to TRBD1. Germline trimming cut 4 bases from V and 5 bases from J; bases unmatched to any gene: 11. CDR1 is SGHNT, CDR2 YYREEE, per germline (reference sequence). The CDR3 totals 16 residues. The CDR3 protein is CASSPDRGLSRTEAFF. CDR3 DNA sequence: TGTGCCAGCAGCCCGGACAGGGGGTTGTCCCGGACTGAAGCTTTCTTT.

This clone appeared a few times. As DNA, the CDR3 is TGCGCCAGCAGCCAAGAGACGGGACTACCAAATCAGCCCCAGCATTTT. This sequence encodes CASSQETGLPNQPQHF. The chain carries TRBV4-1 and TRBJ1-5; possible D gene TRBD1, 5 bases. This CDR3 is 16 amino acids long. The germline V and J ends were trimmed by 0 bases and 4 bases, with 13 bases remaining between them. Germline-derived CDR1 and CDR2 are MGHRA and YSYEKL.

The chain is built from TRBV9 and TRBJ2-6; no clear D gene. With 1 base removed from V and 0 bases from J, the gap between germline ends came to 14 bases. Germline assignment: CDR1 SGDLS and CDR2 YYNGEE. CDR3 length: 18 residues. The chain's CDR3 is CASSVSQSALSGANVLTF. CDR3 in DNA: TGTGCCAGCAGCGTATCCCAGAGCGCCCTCTCTGGGGCCAACGTCCTGACTTTC.

With regard to this clone: Additional DNA sequences in this sample encode the identical CDR3. CDR3 sequence reads: CASSLTGNTEAFF. For the CDR3, the DNA is TGCGCCAGCAGCTTAACAGGGAACACTGAAGCTTTCTTT. This rearrangement joins TRBV5-1 to TRBJ1-1, with a possible D match to TRBD1 (5 bases). Germline-derived CDR1 and CDR2 are SGHRS and YFSETQ. V lost 2 bases, J lost 1 base, and 6 bases lay in between. The CDR3 contains 13 residues.

The chain joins TRBV5-8 to TRBJ1-2; D may be TRBD1 (6 bases). The CDR3 consists of 15 residues. CDR1 is SGHTS, CDR2 YDEGEE, per germline. V was pared by 7 bases and J by 3 bases, with 19 bases between. The CDR3 loop is CASRSFVAGDYGYTF. CDR3 in DNA: TGTGCCAGCCGCAGTTTTGTGGCAGGGGACTATGGCTACACCTTC.

The V call is TRBV30, the J call TRBJ2-5; the D gene could be TRBD1 or TRBD2 (5 bases each). With 5 bases removed from V and 5 bases from J, the gap between germline ends came to 15 bases. The germline CDR1 and CDR2 sequences are GTSNPN and SVGIG (reference sequence). The CDR3 has 13 residues. Here the CDR3 reads CAWAAGAWETQYF. The CDR3 DNA sequence: TGTGCCTGGGCCGCCGGGGCGTGGGAGACCCAGTACTTC.

This clone was detected only once. This sequence joins TRBV7-2 and TRBJ2-3; no clear D. Germline loops: CDR1 SGHTA, CDR2 FQGNSA. V gave up 1 base and J gave up 4 bases, with 3 bases separating them. The CDR3 is 12 amino acids. The CDR3 region has the DNA TGTGCCAGCAGCTTAGGTCCAGATACGCAGTATTTT. It encodes CASSLGPDTQYF.

This rearrangement joins TRBV2 to TRBJ2-7, with 10 bases lining up with TRBD2. CDR1 and CDR2 from the germline V gene are SNHLY and FYNNEI. V was pared by 4 bases and J by 3 bases, with 6 bases of the junction left unmatched. The CDR3 sequence is 15 residues long. CDR3 in DNA: TGTGCCAGCAGTGGTATAGTAGCGGGGGGCTACGAGCAGTACTTC. It codes for CASSGIVAGGYEQYF.

The chain carries TRBV14 and TRBJ1-1; maybe TRBD1 (5 bases). Looked up from germline, CDR1 is SGHDN and CDR2 is FVKESK. The CDR3 runs 15 residues. Trimming took 5 bases from V and 0 from J, leaving 13 bases between them. CDR3: CASSSYRYLNTEAFF. CDR3 nucleotide sequence: TGTGCCAGCAGCTCCTACAGGTATTTGAACACTGAAGCTTTCTTT.

This clone was seen only a few times. The chain employs TRBV1 and TRBJ2-7; TRBD1, the table's D call, lacks a check against the DNA. TRBV1 is a documented pseudogene. CDR3 length: 14 residues. CDR3 sequence (DNA): TGCACCAGCAGCCAAGCCACTCAGGGGAACGAGCAGTACTTC. Translating it yields CTSSQATQGNEQYF.

The chain joins TRBV18 to TRBJ1-4, with unresolved D. The germline V and J ends were trimmed by 2 bases and 8 bases, with 9 bases remaining between them. This CDR3 region has 13 residues. Germline-derived CDR1 and CDR2 are KGHSH and LQKENI. CDR3 coding DNA: TGTGCCAGCTCACCAGGGTTGGGGGAAAAACTGTTTTTT. Encoded protein: CASSPGLGEKLFF. The variable domain in full, with the rest retrieved from reference TRBV18 and TRBJ1-4, is NAGVMQNPRHLVRRRGQEARLRCSPMKGHSHVYWYRQLPEEGLKFMVYLQKENIIDESGMPKERFSAEFPKEGPSILRIQQVVRGDSAAYFCASSPGLGEKLFFGSGTQLSVL.

The V call is TRBV5-1, the J call TRBJ1-1; tentatively, D is TRBD1 (5 bases). The CDR3 totals 14 residues. Trimming stripped 4 bases from V and 4 bases from J, with 14 bases between. The germline CDR1 and CDR2 sequences are SGHRS and YFSETQ. Here the CDR3 reads CASSMGQGSTEAFF. As DNA, the CDR3 is TGCGCCAGCAGCATGGGGCAGGGTAGCACTGAAGCTTTCTTT.

This chain links TRBV10-3 with TRBJ2-1, with TRBD2 as a possible D gene (5 bases). Trimming left V 4 bases short and J 7 bases short, with 5 bases between. The CDR3 spans 11 residues. CDR1 and CDR2 from the germline V gene are ENHRY and SYGVKD. CDR3 sequence: CAISGENEQFF. The CDR3 DNA sequence: TGTGCCATCAGTGGGGAGAATGAGCAGTTCTTC.